The table lists the clone carrying this TCR beta chain with many counts. Its antigen is unidentified. The authors built TCR beta libraries using iRepertoire HTBI primers and Arm-PCR of CDR3 regions. TCRdb redid the calling of the multiplex PCR reads with MiXCR, one entry per CDR3 protein. Here the sample spans about 450,000 distinct CDR3 sequences, about a sixth being singletons. These data belong to a study of regulatory T cells in long-lasting Graves disease. Study-level results: Samples came from peripheral blood alone, without thyroid tissue.

This sample's time point: newly diagnosed GD, antithyroid drugs for less than 3 months. There was RNA extracted from PBMCs, and the TCR library was made from it. After removal of 5 bases from V and 4 bases from J, the junction contained 1 base not matched to a gene. The CDR3 sequence is 13 residues long. From germline, CDR1 is LNHNV and CDR2 YYDKDF (reference sequence). Another study also made use of these data, one on T cells in Graves' hyperthyroidism and ophthalmopathy.

The sample was peripheral blood mononuclear cells (PBMCs), taken at new diagnosis, from a patient treated with antithyroid drugs. The clonotype comes from a woman aged 25 to 39 with Graves disease. The chain has TRBV15 and TRBJ1-5, with 8 bases lining up with TRBD1. The CDR3 protein is CATSGQGNQPQHF. In nucleotides, the CDR3 is TGTGCCACCAGCGGACAGGGAAATCAGCCCCAGCATTTT.